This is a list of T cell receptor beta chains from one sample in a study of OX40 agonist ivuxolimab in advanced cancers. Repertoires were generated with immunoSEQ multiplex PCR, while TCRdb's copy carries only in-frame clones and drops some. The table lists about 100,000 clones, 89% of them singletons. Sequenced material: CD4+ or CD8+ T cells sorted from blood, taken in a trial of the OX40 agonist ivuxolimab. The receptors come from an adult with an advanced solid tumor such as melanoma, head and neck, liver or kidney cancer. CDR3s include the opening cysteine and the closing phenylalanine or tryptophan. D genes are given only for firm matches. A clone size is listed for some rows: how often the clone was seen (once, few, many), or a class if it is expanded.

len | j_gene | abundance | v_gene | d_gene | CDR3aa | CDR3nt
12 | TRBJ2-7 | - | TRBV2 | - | CASSRESYEQYF | TGTGCCAGCTCCAGGGAGTCCTACGAGCAGTACTTC
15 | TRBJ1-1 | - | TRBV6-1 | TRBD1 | CASSGDRVENTEAFF | TGTGCCAGCAGTGGGGACAGGGTTGAAAACACTGAAGCTTTCTTT
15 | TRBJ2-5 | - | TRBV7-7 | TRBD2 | CASSSTSGGQETQYF | TGTGCCAGCAGCTCGACTAGCGGGGGGCAAGAGACCCAGTACTTC
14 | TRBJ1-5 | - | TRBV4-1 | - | CASSQVGGRSAQHF | TGCGCCAGCAGCCAAGTCGGCGGGCGGTCAGCCCAGCATTTT
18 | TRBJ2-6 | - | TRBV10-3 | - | CAISGRQGLQSGANVLTF | TGTGCCATCAGTGGGAGACAGGGACTTCAATCTGGGGCCAACGTCCTGACTTTC
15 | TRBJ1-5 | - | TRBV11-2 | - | CASSLGQGSNQPQHF | TGTGCCAGCAGCTTGGGCCAGGGCAGCAATCAGCCCCAGCATTTT
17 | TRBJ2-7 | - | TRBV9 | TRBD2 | CASSVGIRLAGTYEQYF | TGTGCCAGCAGCGTAGGCATACGACTAGCGGGGACCTACGAGCAGTACTTC
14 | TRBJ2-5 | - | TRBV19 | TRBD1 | CASSIRDRRATQYF | TGTGCCAGTAGTATAAGGGACAGGAGGGCCACCCAGTACTTC
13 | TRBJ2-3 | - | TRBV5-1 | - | CASSKGRTDTQYF | TGCGCCAGCAGTAAGGGGAGGACAGATACGCAGTATTTT
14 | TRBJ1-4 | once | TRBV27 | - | CASSFNPLFEKLFF | TGTGCCAGCAGTTTTAACCCTTTATTTGAAAAACTGTTTTTT
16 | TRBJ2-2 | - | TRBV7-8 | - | CASSSGRGDTAGELFF | TGTGCCAGCAGCTCAGGGCGAGGGGACACGGCGGGGGAGCTGTTTTTT
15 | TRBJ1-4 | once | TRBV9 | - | CASSANDRLREKLFF | TGTGCCAGCAGCGCCAACGACAGGTTAAGAGAAAAACTGTTTTTT
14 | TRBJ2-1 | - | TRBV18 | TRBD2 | CASSPGTIYNEQFF | TGTGCCAGCTCACCGGGGACTATATATAATGAGCAGTTCTTC
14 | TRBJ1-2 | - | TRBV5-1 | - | CASSLDGTNYGYTF | TGCGCCAGCAGCTTGGACGGCACTAACTATGGCTACACCTTC
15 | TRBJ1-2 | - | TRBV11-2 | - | CASSPSGGRGTGYTF | TGTGCCAGCAGCCCGAGTGGGGGGCGTGGGACTGGCTACACCTTC
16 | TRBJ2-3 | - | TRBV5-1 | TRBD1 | CASTDRGRPSTDTQYF | TGCGCCAGCACAGACAGGGGTCGGCCTAGCACAGATACGCAGTATTTT
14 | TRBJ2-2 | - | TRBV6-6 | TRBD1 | CASSRDRGTGELFF | TGTGCCAGCAGCCGCGACAGGGGAACCGGGGAGCTGTTTTTT
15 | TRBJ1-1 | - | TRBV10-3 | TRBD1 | CAISGTGGSNTEAFF | TGTGCCATCAGTGGGACAGGGGGCTCGAACACTGAAGCTTTCTTT
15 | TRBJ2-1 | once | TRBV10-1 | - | CASGGDLAKMDEQFF | TGCGCCAGCGGAGGGGATCTAGCGAAAATGGATGAGCAGTTCTTC
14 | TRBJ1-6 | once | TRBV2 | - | CASSGGVGNSPLHF | TGTGCCAGCAGTGGTGGGGTCGGGAATTCACCCCTCCACTTT
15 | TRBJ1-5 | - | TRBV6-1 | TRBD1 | CASTRQGANNQPQHF | TGTGCCAGCACGAGGCAGGGGGCGAACAATCAGCCCCAGCATTTT
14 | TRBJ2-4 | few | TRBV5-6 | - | CASSAPGFKNIQYF | TGTGCCAGCAGCGCCCCAGGGTTCAAAAACATTCAGTACTTC
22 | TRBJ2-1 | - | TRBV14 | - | CASSQDIGQRIEGGRFTNEQFF | TGTGCCAGCAGCCAAGACATAGGGCAGCGTATAGAGGGTGGGAGGTTTACCAATGAGCAGTTCTTC
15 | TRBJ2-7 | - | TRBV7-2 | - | CASSLVQGEGYEQYF | TGTGCCAGCAGCTTAGTACAGGGCGAGGGGTACGAGCAGTACTTC
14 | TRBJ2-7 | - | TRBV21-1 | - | CASSKRGGSYEQYF | TGTGCCAGCAGCAAGAGGGGGGGTTCCTACGAGCAGTACTTC
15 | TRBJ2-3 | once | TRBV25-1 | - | CASSLGQRATDTQYF | TGTGCCAGCAGTCTTGGACAGCGCGCTACAGATACGCAGTATTTT
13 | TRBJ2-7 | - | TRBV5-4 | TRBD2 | CASSLPTSSEQYF | TGTGCCAGCAGCTTGCCGACTAGCAGCGAGCAGTACTTC
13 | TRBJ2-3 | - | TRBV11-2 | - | CASSFRPQNTQYF | TGTGCCAGCAGCTTCCGACCCCAAAATACGCAGTATTTT
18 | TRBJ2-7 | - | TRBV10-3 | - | CAISESKGWDRSSYEQYF | TGTGCCATCAGTGAGTCGAAGGGTTGGGACCGGAGCTCCTACGAGCAGTACTTC
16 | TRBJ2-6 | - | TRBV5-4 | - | CASSLPRGSGANVLTF | TGTGCCAGCAGCTTACCTAGAGGCTCTGGGGCCAACGTCCTGACTTTC
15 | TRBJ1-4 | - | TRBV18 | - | CASSLITAPNEKLFF | TGTGCCAGCTCATTAATAACAGCGCCTAATGAAAAACTGTTTTTT
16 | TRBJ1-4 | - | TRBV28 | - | CASSPSYPGRSEKLFF | TGTGCCAGCAGTCCTTCTTACCCGGGACGGTCGGAAAAACTGTTTTTT
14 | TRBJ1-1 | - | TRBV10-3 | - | CAISPSSGSSEAFF | TGTGCCATCAGTCCATCGTCAGGGAGCTCTGAAGCTTTCTTT
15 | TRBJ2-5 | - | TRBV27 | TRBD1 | CASGRQGGFGETQYF | TGTGCCAGCGGAAGACAGGGTGGGTTTGGAGAGACCCAGTACTTC
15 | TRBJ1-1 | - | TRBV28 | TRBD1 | CASSLDRVLITEAFF | TGTGCCAGCAGTTTAGACAGGGTTCTTATCACTGAAGCTTTCTTT
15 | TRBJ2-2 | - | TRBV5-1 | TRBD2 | CASSLGGRALGELFF | TGCGCCAGCAGCTTGGGCGGGAGGGCCCTCGGGGAGCTGTTTTTT
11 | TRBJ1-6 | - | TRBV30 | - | CAWSLNSPLHF | TGTGCCTGGAGTCTTAATTCACCCCTCCACTTT
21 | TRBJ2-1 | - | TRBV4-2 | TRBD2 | CASSQDPAASGRITAKPEQFF | TGTGCCAGCAGCCAAGACCCCGCGGCTAGCGGGAGGATAACGGCTAAACCTGAGCAGTTCTTC
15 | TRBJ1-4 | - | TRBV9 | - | CASSVAPQATEKLFF | TGTGCCAGCAGCGTAGCCCCACAGGCAACTGAAAAACTGTTTTTT
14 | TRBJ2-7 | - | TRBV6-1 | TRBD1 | CASSATGGPREQYF | TGTGCCAGCAGTGCGACAGGGGGCCCCCGCGAGCAGTACTTC
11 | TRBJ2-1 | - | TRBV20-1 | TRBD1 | CSSTGVNEQFF | TGCAGTTCGACAGGGGTCAATGAGCAGTTCTTC
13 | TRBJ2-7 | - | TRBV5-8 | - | CASSFGFSYEQYF | TGTGCCAGCAGCTTTGGCTTCTCCTACGAGCAGTACTTC
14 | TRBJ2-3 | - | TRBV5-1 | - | CASSPLGSADTQYF | TGCGCCAGCAGCCCCCTAGGATCTGCAGATACGCAGTATTTT
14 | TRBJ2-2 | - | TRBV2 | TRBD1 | CASSVTGAGGELFF | TGTGCCAGCAGTGTTACAGGGGCTGGCGGGGAGCTGTTTTTT
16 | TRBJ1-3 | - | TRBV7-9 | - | CASSFRDTDSGNTIYF | TGTGCCAGCAGCTTCCGGGACACCGACTCTGGAAACACCATATATTTT
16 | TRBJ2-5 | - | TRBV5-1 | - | CASSWAPPGSGETQYF | TGCGCCAGCAGCTGGGCCCCACCCGGGAGTGGTGAGACCCAGTACTTC
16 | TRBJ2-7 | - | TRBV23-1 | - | CASPPIRRASTYEQYF | TGCGCCAGCCCTCCGATCCGGAGAGCTTCAACCTACGAGCAGTACTTC
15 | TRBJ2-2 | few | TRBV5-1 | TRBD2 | CASSLDPGRAGELFF | TGCGCCAGCAGCTTGGACCCAGGGAGGGCCGGGGAGCTGTTTTTT
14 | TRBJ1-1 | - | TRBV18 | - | CASSPRTVNTEAFF | TGTGCCAGCTCACCAAGGACAGTGAACACTGAAGCTTTCTTT
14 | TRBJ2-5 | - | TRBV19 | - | CASIGQEGPETQYF | TGTGCCAGTATTGGACAAGAGGGCCCGGAGACCCAGTACTTC
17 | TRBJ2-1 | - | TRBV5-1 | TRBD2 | CASSLATGLAANNEQFF | TGCGCCAGCAGCTTGGCCACGGGCCTAGCGGCGAACAATGAGCAGTTCTTC
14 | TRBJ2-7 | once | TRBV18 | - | CASSPQYSIHEQYF | TGTGCCAGCTCACCACAGTATAGTATCCACGAGCAGTACTTC
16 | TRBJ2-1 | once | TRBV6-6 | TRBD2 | CASSYGRASGYNEQFF | TGTGCCAGCAGTTACGGGCGGGCTAGCGGATACAATGAGCAGTTCTTC
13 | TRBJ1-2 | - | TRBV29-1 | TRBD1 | CSVGVGGNYGYTF | TGCAGCGTTGGGGTAGGGGGCAACTATGGCTACACCTTC
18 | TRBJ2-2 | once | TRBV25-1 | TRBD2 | CASKGLAGGTMNTGELFF | TGTGCCAGCAAGGGTCTAGCGGGGGGAACCATGAACACCGGGGAGCTGTTTTTT
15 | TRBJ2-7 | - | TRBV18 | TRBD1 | CASSHGAGGTYEQYF | TGTGCCAGCTCACATGGGGCAGGGGGCACCTACGAGCAGTACTTC
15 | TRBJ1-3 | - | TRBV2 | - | CASSVDISSGNTIYF | TGTGCCAGCAGTGTGGACATTAGCTCTGGAAACACCATATATTTT